Sequencing of this TCR beta chain was carried out in a study of CD8 T cells in Susac syndrome. Germline assignment: CDR1 ENHRY and CDR2 SYGVKD. V lost 2 bases, J lost 3 bases, and 8 bases lay in between. This CDR3 is 14 amino acids long. After extraction with the RNeasy kit, about 0.45 to 1 ug of the RNA was reverse transcribed using random hexamers. One entry per CDR3 protein, called by TCRdb with MiXCR from the immunoSEQ multiplex PCR reads. The sample contains about 180,000 distinct CDR3 sequences, 85% to 95% of which appear only once. This clonotype was detected only once. Sequencing was done on a sample of CD8+ T cells from PBMCs. The rearrangement links TRBV10-3 to TRBJ2-1; a weak D match, TRBD1 (5 bases). The clonotype was recovered from a human donor with multiple sclerosis. CDR3 residues: CAISEGQGYNEQFF. The CDR3 region has the DNA TGTGCCATCAGTGAGGGGCAGGGCTACAATGAGCAGTTCTTC.